Following are 14 T cell receptor beta chains from one sample sequenced in a study of blood T cell repertoires in COVID-19. Sequenced by immunoSEQ multiplex PCR; TCRdb stores in-frame clones only, minus some. Among roughly 97,000 clones listed, 91% were seen once. The sequenced sample consisted of peripheral blood. The receptors were gathered from a human donor in a cohort sampled during active COVID-19.

The chain recombines TRBV2 with TRBJ1-2, with a weak D call TRBD1 (5 bases). Trimming pared 6 bases from V and 1 base from J, leaving 9 bases between. This CDR3 has 13 residues. CDR1 and CDR2 from the germline V gene are SNHLY and FYNNEI. The CDR3 here is CASRTDLNYGYTF. The DNA of the CDR3 is TGTGCCAGCAGGACAGACCTTAACTATGGCTACACCTTC.

The V gene is TRBV9, the J gene TRBJ1-2, with D possibly matching TRBD1 (6 bases). V was trimmed by 0 bases and J by 4 bases, leaving 16 bases between them. This CDR3 is 16 amino acids long. CDR1 and CDR2 (germline): SGDLS, YYNGEE. The CDR3 here is CASSVGQASVGYGYTF. Here the CDR3 DNA reads TGTGCCAGCAGCGTAGGACAGGCCTCGGTTGGCTATGGCTACACCTTC.

The V gene is TRBV28, the J gene TRBJ2-5, with 9 bases matching TRBD2. Germline V CDR1 and CDR2: MDHEN, SYDVKM. Trimming cost V 5 bases and J 1 base; bases outside gene matches: 14. The CDR3 spans 18 residues. The CDR3 nucleotides read TGTGCCAGCAGTAGTTTTGTTTTAGCGGGAGATTTCCAAGAGACCCAGTACTTC. This codes for CASSSFVLAGDFQETQYF.

The J gene is TRBJ2-6, the V gene TRBV14; 7 positions agree with TRBD1. Trimming at V came to 4 bases and at J to 2 bases, leaving 20 bases not matched to a gene. This CDR3 is 21 amino acids long. Per the germline V gene, CDR1 is SGHDN and CDR2 is FVKESK. The CDR3 here is CASSPDPLDLTGKTGANVLTF. The DNA of the CDR3 is TGTGCCAGCAGCCCCGACCCCTTAGACCTGACAGGGAAGACTGGGGCCAACGTCCTGACTTTC.

The J gene is TRBJ1-1, the V gene TRBV7-2, with TRBD1 identical over 8 bases. Trimming took 4 bases from V and 0 from J; bases not matched to a gene: 7. The CDR3 totals 16 residues. Germline assignment: CDR1 SGHTA and CDR2 FQGNSA. The CDR3 DNA sequence: TGTGCCAGCAGCTCCGGGACAGGAATTATGAACACTGAAGCTTTCTTT. Translation gives CASSSGTGIMNTEAFF.

This clone came up once. The chain carries TRBV30 and TRBJ2-7, with D tentatively TRBD2 (5 bases). Trimming pared 2 bases from V and 3 bases from J, leaving 11 bases between. Germline CDR1 is GTSNPN and CDR2 is SVGIG (reference sequence). There are 13 residues in the CDR3. The CDR3 region is CAWSRSGVYEQYF. CDR3 sequence (DNA): TGTGCCTGGAGTAGGAGCGGAGTCTACGAGCAGTACTTC.

The CDR3 reads CASSYIGTGYYEQYF. The CDR3 nucleotides are TGTGCCAGCAGTTACATCGGGACAGGGTACTACGAGCAGTACTTC. The chain couples TRBV6-2 or TRBV6-3 to TRBJ2-7; 9 positions match TRBD1. The germline gives CDR1 MNHEY, CDR2 SVGEGT. The J segment lost 3 bases and the V segment lost 2 bases, leaving 5 bases of the junction unmatched. The CDR3 totals 15 residues.

The rearrangement joins TRBV29-1 to TRBJ2-2, with 9 bases fitting TRBD1. After removal of 7 bases from V and 9 bases from J, the junction contained 6 bases not matched to a gene. Germline-derived CDR1 and CDR2 are SQVTM and ANQGSEA. The CDR3 covers 12 residues. The CDR3, as DNA: TGCAGCGCCCCGGGACAGGGAAGGGAGCTGTTTTTT. As protein: CSAPGQGRELFF.

This clone is a singleton in its sample. The J gene is TRBJ2-1, the V gene TRBV4-3; D is perhaps TRBD2 (5 bases). The CDR3 extends over 15 amino acids. Germline values: CDR1 LGHNA, CDR2 YSLEER. Trimming cost V 0 bases and J 6 bases, with 12 bases left between them. CDR3 in DNA: TGCGCCAGCAGCCAAGATCCCGGGATGGTCAATGAGCAGTTCTTC. Amino acid sequence: CASSQDPGMVNEQFF.

The chain links TRBV3-1 (or the pseudogene TRBV3-2) to TRBJ2-1; 9 bases are a match to TRBD2. Germline V gene lookup returns CDR1 LGHDT and CDR2 YNNKEL (reference sequence). The CDR3 is 16 amino acids. V gave up 3 bases and J gave up 7 bases; unmatched junction bases: 10. The CDR3: CASSHPYSGSGNEQFF. CDR3 nucleotide sequence: TGTGCCAGCAGCCACCCCTATAGCGGGAGTGGAAATGAGCAGTTCTTC.

The V and J genes are TRBV5-1 and TRBJ2-5; TRBD1 matches 7 bases. The CDR3 covers 13 residues. The ends lost 3 bases at V and 2 bases at J; junction bases unmatched: 1. Germline CDR1 and CDR2: SGHRS and YFSETQ. CDR3 sequence: CASSWDRQETQYF. The CDR3 DNA reads TGCGCCAGCAGCTGGGACAGACAAGAGACCCAGTACTTC. The full variable domain, with the rest looked up from reference TRBV5-1 and TRBJ2-5, is KAGVTQTPRYLIKTRGQQVTLSCSPISGHRSVSWYQQTPGQGLQFLFEYFSETQRNKGNFPGRFSGRQFSNSRSEMNVSTLELGDSALYLCASSWDRQETQYFGPGTRLLVL.

Written as DNA, the CDR3 is TGTGCCAGTTCAACTAGCCGGACGAACACCGGGGAGCTGTTTTTT. This sequence encodes CASSTSRTNTGELFF. The V gene is TRBV19, the J gene TRBJ2-2, with D possibly being TRBD2 (6 bases). The germline CDR1 and CDR2 sequences are LNHDA and SQIVND (reference sequence). This CDR3 has 15 residues. V was trimmed by 8 bases and J by 0 bases, leaving 13 bases between them.

This chain uses TRBV11-2 with TRBJ2-5; D is possibly TRBD2 (5 bases). Looked up from germline, CDR1 is SGHAT and CDR2 is FQNNGV. The CDR3 loop spans 15 amino acids. V was cut by 2 bases and J by 0 bases, with 10 bases left in between. This chain's CDR3 is CASSLSGRHQETQYF. As DNA, the CDR3 is TGTGCCAGCAGCTTAAGCGGTCGGCACCAAGAGACCCAGTACTTC.

The chain joins TRBV10-2 to TRBJ2-2; no clear D gene. The CDR3 totals 15 residues. CDR1 and CDR2 (germline): WSHSY, SAAADI. The V end was cut by 7 bases, the J end by 0 bases, with 12 bases between. The CDR3 loop is CASKRSTANTGELFF. The CDR3 nucleotides read TGCGCCAGCAAGAGGTCGACCGCGAACACCGGGGAGCTGTTTTTT.